Given below is one T cell receptor (beta chain) in context. Its target is unknown. The data belong to a study of a mutant IDH1 vaccine in newly diagnosed glioma. Study details: Vaccinations were initiated 4-6 weeks following radiotherapy alone, or were given together with temozolomide cycles. Patients arrived already treated with radiotherapy, temozolomide, or both, most having had both. Study-level findings and limits: The vaccine induced immune responses, and these occurred in approximately 93% of patients.

Only in-frame clones appear in the TCRdb table, and some are missing; sequencing was by immunoSEQ multiplex PCR. Of about 56,000 clones in the sample, less than 80% were seen once. As to time point: week 47, end of study. Topical imiquimod was applied with each vaccine dose, which held 300 ug of mutant IDH1 20-mer peptide. This clonotype was obtained from a man aged 45-65 years with glioma. The specimen comprised PBMCs, sampled from a glioma patient whose treatment included an IDH1 peptide vaccine.

The CDR3 spells CASSQDQLGSGNTIYF. CDR3 coding DNA: TGTGCCAGCAGCCAAGATCAATTAGGGAGTGGAAACACCATATATTTT. The V call is TRBV4-2, the J call TRBJ1-3; D is unclear. Trimming took off 0 bases at V and 3 bases at J, with 12 bases between the two ends. The length of the CDR3 is 16 residues. Germline CDR1 and CDR2: LGHNA and YNFKEQ.